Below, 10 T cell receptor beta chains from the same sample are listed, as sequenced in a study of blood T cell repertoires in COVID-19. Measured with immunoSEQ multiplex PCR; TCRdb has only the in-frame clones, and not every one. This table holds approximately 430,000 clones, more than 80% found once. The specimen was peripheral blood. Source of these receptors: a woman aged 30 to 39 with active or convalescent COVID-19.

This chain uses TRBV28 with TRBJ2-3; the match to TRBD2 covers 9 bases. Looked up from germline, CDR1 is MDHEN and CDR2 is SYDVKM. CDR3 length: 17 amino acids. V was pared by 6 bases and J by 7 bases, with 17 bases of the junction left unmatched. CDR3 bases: TGTGCCAGCAGCCCCTGGTCGGGCGCGGGAGGGGGAAATACGCAGTATTTT. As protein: CASSPWSGAGGGNTQYF.

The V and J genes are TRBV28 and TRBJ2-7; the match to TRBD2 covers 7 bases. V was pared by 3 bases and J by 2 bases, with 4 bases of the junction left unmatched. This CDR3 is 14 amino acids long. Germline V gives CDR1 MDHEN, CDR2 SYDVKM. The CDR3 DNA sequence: TGTGCCAGCAGTTTTCCGGGGACTACCTACGAGCAGTACTTC. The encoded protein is CASSFPGTTYEQYF. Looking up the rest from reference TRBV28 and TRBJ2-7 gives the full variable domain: DVKVTQSSRYLVKRTGEKVFLECVQDMDHENMFWYRQDPGLGLRLIYFSYDVKMKEKGDIPEGYSVSREKKERFSLILESASTNQTSMYLCASSFPGTTYEQYFGPGTRLTVT.

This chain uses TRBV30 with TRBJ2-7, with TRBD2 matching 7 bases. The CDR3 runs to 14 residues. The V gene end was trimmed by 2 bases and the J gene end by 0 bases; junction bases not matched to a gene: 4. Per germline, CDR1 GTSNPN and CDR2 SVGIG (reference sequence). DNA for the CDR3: TGTGCCTGGAGTAATGTAGCGGGCTCCTACGAGCAGTACTTC. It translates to CAWSNVAGSYEQYF. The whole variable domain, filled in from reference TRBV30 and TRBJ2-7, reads SQTIHQWPATLVQPVGSPLSLECTVEGTSNPNLYWYRQAAGRGLQLLFYSVGIGQISSEVPQNLSASRPQDRQFILSSKKLLLSDSGFYLCAWSNVAGSYEQYFGPGTRLTVT.

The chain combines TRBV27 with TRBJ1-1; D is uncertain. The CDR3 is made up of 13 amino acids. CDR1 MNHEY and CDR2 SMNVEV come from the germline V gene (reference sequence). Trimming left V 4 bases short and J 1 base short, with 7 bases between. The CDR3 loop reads CASSYEGNTEAFF. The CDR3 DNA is TGTGCCAGCAGTTACGAGGGGAACACTGAAGCTTTCTTT.

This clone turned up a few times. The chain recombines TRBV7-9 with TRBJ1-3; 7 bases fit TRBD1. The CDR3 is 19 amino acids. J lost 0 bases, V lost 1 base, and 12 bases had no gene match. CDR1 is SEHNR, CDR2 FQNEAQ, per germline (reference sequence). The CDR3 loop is CASSLDKEWDSDSGNTIYF. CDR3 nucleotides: TGTGCCAGCAGCTTAGATAAGGAGTGGGACAGTGACTCTGGAAACACCATATATTTT. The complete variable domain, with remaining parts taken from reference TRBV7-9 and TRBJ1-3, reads DTGVSQNPRHKITKRGQNVTFRCDPISEHNRLYWYRQTLGQGPEFLTYFQNEAQLEKSRLLSDRFSAERPKGSFSTLEIQRTEQGDSAMYLCASSLDKEWDSDSGNTIYFGEGSWLTVV.

Here the CDR3 reads CASSQSGLAGDNEQYF. The CDR3 bases are TGCGCCAGCAGCCAATCGGGACTAGCGGGAGACAACGAGCAGTACTTC. The chain links TRBV4-1 to TRBJ2-7; 14 bases align to TRBD2. The ends lost 2 bases at V and 5 bases at J; junction bases unmatched: 5. Looked up from germline, CDR1 is MGHRA and CDR2 is YSYEKL. CDR3 length: 16 residues.

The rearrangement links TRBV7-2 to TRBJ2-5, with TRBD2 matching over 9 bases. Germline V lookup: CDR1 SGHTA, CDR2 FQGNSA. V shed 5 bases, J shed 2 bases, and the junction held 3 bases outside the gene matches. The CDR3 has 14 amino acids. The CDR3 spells CASSPSGVQETQYF. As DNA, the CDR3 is TGTGCCAGCAGCCCTAGCGGGGTTCAAGAGACCCAGTACTTC.

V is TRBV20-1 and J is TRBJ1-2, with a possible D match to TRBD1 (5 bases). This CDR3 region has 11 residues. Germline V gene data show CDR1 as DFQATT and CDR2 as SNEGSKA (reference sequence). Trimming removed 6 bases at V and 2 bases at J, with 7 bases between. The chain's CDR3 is CSAAGNYGYTF. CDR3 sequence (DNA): TGCAGTGCAGCAGGGAACTATGGCTACACCTTC.

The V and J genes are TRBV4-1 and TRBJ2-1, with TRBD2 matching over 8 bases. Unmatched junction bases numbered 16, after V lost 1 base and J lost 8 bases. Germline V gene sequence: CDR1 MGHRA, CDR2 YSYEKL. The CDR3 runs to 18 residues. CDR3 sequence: CASSQVGGSGTRIYEQFF. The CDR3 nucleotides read TGCGCCAGCAGCCAAGTGGGTGGCTCGGGGACTAGAATTTATGAGCAGTTCTTC.

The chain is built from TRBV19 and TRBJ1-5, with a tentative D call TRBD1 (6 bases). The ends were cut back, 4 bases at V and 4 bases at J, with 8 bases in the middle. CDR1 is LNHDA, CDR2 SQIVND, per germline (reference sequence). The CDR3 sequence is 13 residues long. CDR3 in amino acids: CASSRTENQPQHF. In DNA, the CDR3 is TGTGCCAGTAGTAGGACAGAAAATCAGCCCCAGCATTTT.